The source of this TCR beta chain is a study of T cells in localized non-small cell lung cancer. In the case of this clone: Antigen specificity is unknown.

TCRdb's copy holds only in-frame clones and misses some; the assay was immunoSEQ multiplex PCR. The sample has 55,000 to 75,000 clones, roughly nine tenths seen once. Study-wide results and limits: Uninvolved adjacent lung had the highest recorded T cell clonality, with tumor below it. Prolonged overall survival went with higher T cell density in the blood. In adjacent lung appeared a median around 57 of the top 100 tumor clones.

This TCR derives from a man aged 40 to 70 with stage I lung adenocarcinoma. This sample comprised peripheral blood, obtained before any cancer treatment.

The CDR3 spells CASSPPFEGGEQYF. CDR3 nucleotide sequence: TGTGCCAGCAGCCCACCCTTTGAAGGGGGCGAGCAGTACTTC. The genes are TRBV11-2 and TRBJ2-7; the D gene is possibly TRBD1 (6 bases). This CDR3 is built from 14 residues. The V end lost 5 bases, the J end lost 6 bases, and 17 bases lay between the germline ends. Looked up from germline, CDR1 is SGHAT and CDR2 is FQNNGV.